A selection of T cell receptor beta chains follows, all from one sample in a study of T cell responses to AZD1222 COVID-19 vaccine. The protocol was immunoSEQ multiplex PCR, while the TCRdb copy is restricted to in-frame clones and leaves out a portion. The sample lists about 130,000 clones, more than 75% seen once, with roughly a tenth in the top ten. The input for sequencing was peripheral blood, taken on day 0 of AZD1222 vaccination. The origin of the receptors is an adult in good health. The CDR3 runs from the conserved cysteine through the conserved F or W. D genes are given only for firm matches. Part of the rows lack a size; the others show once, few, many or a class for expanded clones.

j_call clone_size d_call v_call cdr3_aa cdr3_nt
TRBJ1-3 . . TRBV7-9 CASSTSGISGNTIYF TGTGCCAGCAGCACTAGTGGGATCTCTGGAAACACCATATATTTT
TRBJ1-6 . TRBD1 TRBV28 CASSLMSGTGLDSPLHF TGTGCCAGCAGTCTAATGTCCGGGACAGGGCTCGATTCACCCCTCCACTTT
TRBJ1-5 . . TRBV19 CASRSGNQPQHF TGTGCCAGTAGGTCGGGCAATCAGCCCCAGCATTTT
TRBJ2-4 . TRBD2 TRBV28 CASSLLSGSEGNIQYF TGTGCCAGCAGTTTATTGAGCGGGAGTGAAGGAAACATTCAGTACTTC
TRBJ1-5 . . TRBV12-3/TRBV12-4 CASSQGQPQHF TGTGCCAGCAGTCAGGGACAGCCCCAGCATTTT
TRBJ2-1 few . TRBV5-1 CASRAVTIYNEQFF TGCGCCAGCAGGGCGGTGACTATCTACAATGAGCAGTTCTTC
TRBJ2-4 . . TRBV5-1 CASSPWWDTKNIQYF TGCGCCAGCAGCCCTTGGTGGGATACCAAAAACATTCAGTACTTC
TRBJ2-7 . . TRBV2 CASNQESYEQYF TGTGCCAGCAACCAGGAATCCTACGAGCAGTACTTC
TRBJ1-6 . . TRBV28 CASSYRGPLHF TGTGCCAGCAGTTATAGGGGGCCCCTCCACTTT
TRBJ2-7 . TRBD1 TRBV3-1/TRBV3-2 CASSQTGGFSYEQYF TGTGCCAGCAGCCAGACAGGGGGTTTTTCCTACGAGCAGTACTTC
TRBJ1-1 . TRBD1 TRBV19 CASSISAQGNMNTEAFF TGTGCCAGTAGTATATCGGCACAGGGGAACATGAACACTGAAGCTTTCTTT
TRBJ2-3 . . TRBV4-1 CASSQIREPGDTQYF TGCGCCAGCAGCCAGATCAGGGAGCCCGGAGATACGCAGTATTTT
TRBJ2-6 . TRBD1 TRBV5-1 CASSWRTGGAGANVLTF TGCGCCAGCAGCTGGAGGACAGGGGGCGCTGGGGCCAACGTCCTGACTTTC
TRBJ2-7 . . TRBV15 CATSRAGSGSYEQYF TGTGCCACCAGCAGAGCTGGGAGTGGCTCCTACGAGCAGTACTTC
TRBJ1-1 once . TRBV3-1/TRBV3-2 CASSQVGGNTEAFF TGTGCCAGCAGCCAAGTAGGGGGGAACACTGAAGCTTTCTTT
TRBJ1-1 once . TRBV7-8 CASSLRRVLNTEAFF TGTGCCAGCAGCTTACGACGGGTCCTGAACACTGAAGCTTTCTTT
TRBJ1-2 . . TRBV4-3 CASSQDLIGSISGYTF TGCGCCAGCAGCCAAGATCTGATAGGGTCTATATCGGGCTACACCTTC
TRBJ2-7 . . TRBV24-1 CATSDWRGSSLYEQYF TGTGCCACCAGTGATTGGCGGGGCTCGTCACTTTACGAGCAGTACTTC
TRBJ2-4 . . TRBV5-1 CASSPWSGGKNIQYF TGCGCCAGCAGCCCTTGGTCCGGCGGCAAAAACATTCAGTACTTC
TRBJ1-6 . . TRBV19 CASSIPTTAVSNSPLHF TGTGCCAGTAGTATTCCCACGACGGCGGTGAGTAATTCACCCCTCCACTTT
TRBJ2-7 once . TRBV7-9 CASSPPSTHEQYF TGTGCCAGCAGCCCCCCTAGCACCCACGAGCAGTACTTC
TRBJ1-2 . . TRBV5-1 CASRTPNYGYTF TGCGCCAGCAGAACACCTAACTATGGCTACACCTTC
TRBJ1-5 . . TRBV10-3 CAISDSSRGYQPQHF TGTGCCATCAGTGACAGTTCTCGGGGCTATCAGCCCCAGCATTTT
TRBJ1-1 . . TRBV29-1 CSVLNTEAFF TGCAGCGTACTGAACACTGAAGCTTTCTTT
TRBJ1-2 . . TRBV6-4 CASRKPSTYYGYTF TGTGCCAGCAGGAAACCCTCAACCTACTATGGCTACACCTTC
TRBJ2-3 . . TRBV5-1 CASSFSATTDTQYF TGCGCCAGCAGCTTTTCCGCAACCACAGATACGCAGTATTTT
TRBJ2-3 . . TRBV28 CASRGRRADLRTDTQYF TGTGCCAGCAGGGGCCGAAGGGCGGACCTGCGCACAGATACGCAGTATTTT
TRBJ1-2 . TRBD1 TRBV5-1 CASSGQGTRGYTF TGCGCCAGCAGCGGACAGGGGACTCGTGGCTACACCTTC
TRBJ1-5 once . TRBV10-3 CAISESRGNQPQHF TGTGCCATCAGTGAGTCAAGGGGTAATCAGCCCCAGCATTTT
TRBJ2-5 . TRBD1 TRBV7-9 CASSLKGAVETQYF TGTGCCAGCAGCTTAAAGGGGGCTGTGGAGACCCAGTACTTC
TRBJ2-3 . TRBD2 TRBV5-4 CASSSERERDTQYF TGTGCCAGCAGCTCGGAGCGGGAGAGAGATACGCAGTATTTT
TRBJ2-7 . TRBD1 TRBV28 CASSLRTGGYEQYF TGTGCCAGCAGTCTACGGACAGGGGGCTACGAGCAGTACTTC
TRBJ2-1 . . TRBV5-1 CASSRGIEYGEQFF TGCGCCAGCAGCCGGGGGATAGAGTACGGTGAGCAGTTCTTC
TRBJ1-3 few . TRBV30 CAWMAGPPRDGNTIYF TGTGCCTGGATGGCAGGCCCGCCTAGGGATGGAAACACCATATATTTT
TRBJ1-1 few . TRBV2 CASSEFRGMNTEAFF TGTGCCAGCAGTGAATTTAGAGGCATGAACACTGAAGCTTTCTTT
TRBJ2-7 . . TRBV18 CASSPPGSYEQYF TGTGCCAGCTCACCACCAGGCTCCTACGAGCAGTACTTC
TRBJ2-2 . . TRBV7-9 CASSLGGESGELFF TGTGCCAGCAGCTTAGGGGGGGAATCCGGGGAGCTGTTTTTT
TRBJ1-2 . TRBD1 TRBV28 CASSSDREEWLSGYTF TGTGCCAGCAGTTCGGACAGGGAGGAATGGCTCAGTGGCTACACCTTC
TRBJ2-3 . TRBD2 TRBV28 CASSPPGTSGMPGTDTQYF TGTGCCAGCAGTCCACCCGGGACTAGCGGGATGCCGGGCACAGATACGCAGTATTTT
TRBJ1-6 . . TRBV7-9 CASSPHWSGVLHF TGTGCCAGCAGCCCCCACTGGAGCGGGGTCCTCCACTTT
TRBJ2-2 . . TRBV3-1/TRBV3-2 CASSQAEGATGELFF TGTGCCAGCAGCCAAGCCGAGGGAGCAACCGGGGAGCTGTTTTTT
TRBJ1-2 . TRBD1 TRBV5-6 CASRSWNRGHYGYTF TGTGCCAGCAGGTCATGGAACAGGGGCCACTATGGCTACACCTTC
TRBJ1-1 . . TRBV5-1 CASSLGVMGNTEAFF TGCGCCAGCAGCTTGGGGGTAATGGGGAACACTGAAGCTTTCTTT
TRBJ1-6 . . TRBV7-2 CASSPPTGANSPLHF TGTGCCAGCAGCCCCCCGACAGGCGCTAATTCACCCCTCCACTTT
TRBJ2-2 . TRBD2 TRBV6-2/TRBV6-3 CASSTGTSGNKVNGELFF TGTGCCAGCAGTACCGGGACTAGCGGGAATAAGGTAAATGGGGAGCTGTTTTTT
TRBJ2-7 once TRBD2 TRBV28 CASSFPSGYEQYF TGTGCCAGCAGTTTTCCTAGCGGCTACGAGCAGTACTTC
TRBJ2-5 . . TRBV5-4 CASSSAREIETQYF TGTGCCAGCAGCTCCGCTAGGGAAATAGAGACCCAGTACTTC
TRBJ1-1 . . TRBV2 CASLERANRVAFF TGTGCCAGTCTAGAAAGGGCCAACCGGGTAGCTTTCTTT
TRBJ2-1 . . TRBV19 CASSIEARTHTYNEQFF TGTGCCAGTAGTATAGAAGCTCGGACTCACACCTACAATGAGCAGTTCTTC
TRBJ2-2 . . TRBV11-2 CASSLAGNTGELFF TGTGCCAGCAGCTTAGCCGGGAACACCGGGGAGCTGTTTTTT
TRBJ2-1 once TRBD1 TRBV6-2/TRBV6-3 CASSPYGTGLYNEQFF TGTGCCAGCAGTCCCTACGGGACAGGGCTTTACAATGAGCAGTTCTTC
TRBJ1-4 . . TRBV15 CATSTRLTDEKLFF TGTGCCACCAGCACGCGGTTGACTGACGAAAAACTGTTTTTT
TRBJ2-1 once TRBD1 TRBV14 CASSRRQGPPYNEQFF TGTGCCAGCAGCCGCCGACAGGGACCCCCCTACAATGAGCAGTTCTTC
TRBJ2-1 . TRBD2 TRBV7-2 CASSLLAGEKYNEQFF TGTGCCAGCAGCTTACTAGCGGGAGAGAAGTACAATGAGCAGTTCTTC
TRBJ1-3 . TRBD1 TRBV6-5 CASSYGVGTAGNTIYF TGTGCCAGCAGTTATGGGGTGGGGACAGCTGGAAACACCATATATTTT